This T cell receptor beta chain was recovered during a study of blood T cells in healthy people across ages. Study-wide points: Comparison with aged donors showed that long-lived donors had more naive CD4+ cells and higher diversity.

The second PCR ran roughly 7 to 12 cycles with a sample-barcoded 5' primer and J-beta primers. Every cDNA molecule carried a tag from a template-switch adaptor bearing 12 random nucleotides. TCRdb itself ran the 5' RACE reads through MiXCR, one entry per CDR3 protein. The profile shows some 1.6 million distinct CDR3 sequences, roughly a third of them singletons. Healthy Caucasian individuals from Russia aged roughly 6 to 100 were enrolled as donors. Trimming stripped 1 base from V and 7 bases from J, with 8 bases between. This CDR3 has 14 residues. Germline values: CDR1 SGHAT, CDR2 FQNNGV. A few counts support this clonotype. Its antigen remains unknown.

V usage is TRBV11-2 and J usage is TRBJ1-6; tentative D call: TRBD1 (5 bases). Sequencing input: blood. This TCR was recovered from a woman in her thirties in good health. This chain's CDR3 is CASSLVGENSPLHF. The CDR3 DNA reads as TGTGCCAGCAGCTTAGTGGGGGAAAATTCACCCCTCCACTTT. Variable domain in full (rest from reference TRBV11-2 and TRBJ1-6): EAGVAQSPRYKIIEKRQSVAFWCNPISGHATLYWYQQILGQGPKLLIQFQNNGVVDDSQLPKDRFSAERLKGVDSTLKIQPAKLEDSAVYLCASSLVGENSPLHFGNGTRLTVT.